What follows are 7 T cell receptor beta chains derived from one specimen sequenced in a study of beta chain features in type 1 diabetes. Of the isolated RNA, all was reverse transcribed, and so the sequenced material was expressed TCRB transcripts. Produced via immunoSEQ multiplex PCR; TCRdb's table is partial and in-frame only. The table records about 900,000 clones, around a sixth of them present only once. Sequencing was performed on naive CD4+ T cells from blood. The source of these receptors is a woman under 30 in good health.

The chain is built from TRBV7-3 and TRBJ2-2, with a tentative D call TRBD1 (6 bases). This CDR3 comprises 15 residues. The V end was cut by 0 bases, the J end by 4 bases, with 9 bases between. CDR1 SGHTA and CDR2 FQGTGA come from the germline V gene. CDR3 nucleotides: TGTGCCAGCAGCTTAACGGGGACACTCACCGGGGAGCTGTTTTTT. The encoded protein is CASSLTGTLTGELFF.

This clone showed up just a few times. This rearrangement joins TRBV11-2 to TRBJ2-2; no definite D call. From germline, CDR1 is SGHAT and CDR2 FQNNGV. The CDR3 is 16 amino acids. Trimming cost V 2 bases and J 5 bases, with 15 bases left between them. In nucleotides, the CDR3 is TGTGCCAGCAGCTTAAGACGGGCCTCACTTACCGGGGAGCTGTTTTTT. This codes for CASSLRRASLTGELFF.

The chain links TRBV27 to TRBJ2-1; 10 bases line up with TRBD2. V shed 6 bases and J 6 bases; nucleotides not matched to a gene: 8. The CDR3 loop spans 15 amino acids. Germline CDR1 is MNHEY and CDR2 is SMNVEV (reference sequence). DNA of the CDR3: TGTGCCAGCAGGAGGAGCTTAGCGGGAGGCAATGAGCAGTTCTTC. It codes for CASRRSLAGGNEQFF.

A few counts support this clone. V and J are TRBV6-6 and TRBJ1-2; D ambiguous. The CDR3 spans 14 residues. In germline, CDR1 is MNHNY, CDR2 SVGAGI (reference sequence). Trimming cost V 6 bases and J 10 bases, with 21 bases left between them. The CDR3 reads CASSTGWLVVDYTF. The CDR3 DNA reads TGTGCCAGCAGCACGGGTTGGTTGGTAGTAGACTACACCTTC.

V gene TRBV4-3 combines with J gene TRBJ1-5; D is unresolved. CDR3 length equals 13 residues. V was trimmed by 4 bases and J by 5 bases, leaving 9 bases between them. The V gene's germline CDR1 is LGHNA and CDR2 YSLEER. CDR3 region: CASSLRLDQPQHF. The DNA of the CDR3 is TGCGCCAGCAGCCTCCGGCTGGATCAGCCCCAGCATTTT.

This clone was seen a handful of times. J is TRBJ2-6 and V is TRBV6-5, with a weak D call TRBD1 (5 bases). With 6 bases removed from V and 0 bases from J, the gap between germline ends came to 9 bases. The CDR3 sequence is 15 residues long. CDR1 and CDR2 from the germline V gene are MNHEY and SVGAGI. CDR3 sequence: CASSPGISGANVLTF. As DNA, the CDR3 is TGTGCCAGCAGCCCAGGGATCTCTGGGGCCAACGTCCTGACTTTC.

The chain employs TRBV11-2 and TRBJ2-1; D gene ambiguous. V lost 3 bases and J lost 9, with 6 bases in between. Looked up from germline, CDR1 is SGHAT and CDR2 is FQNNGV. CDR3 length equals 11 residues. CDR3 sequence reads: CASSFFGEQFF. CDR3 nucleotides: TGTGCCAGCAGCTTTTTCGGTGAGCAGTTCTTC.